The clone carrying this TCR beta chain was seen a handful of times. The CDR3 loop spans 15 amino acids. J gave up 7 bases and V 5 bases, and 5 bases lay outside the gene matches. Looked up from germline, CDR1 is SGHAT and CDR2 is FQNNGV. Profiles of TCR beta VDJ and CDR3 were generated from a genomic DNA template. TCRdb recomputed calls from the reads with MiXCR, one row per CDR3 protein. The data contain roughly 250,000 distinct CDR3 sequences, approximately 45% of them singletons. The sample comes from a study of CD8+CD57+ T cells in acquired aplastic anemia. The patients chosen for sequencing had shown expansion of CD8+CD57+ cells (detected by flow cytometry).

The genes are TRBV11-2 and TRBJ1-6; 10 nucleotides agree with TRBD1. The TCR was taken from a human donor with aplastic anemia. Material for sequencing was sorted CD4+, CD8+, or CD8+CD57+ T cells (not recorded which) from PBMCs. CDR3 region: CASSGRDRGNSPLHF. The CDR3 region has the DNA TGTGCCAGCAGCGGCCGGGACAGGGGAAATTCACCCCTCCACTTT.